This T cell receptor beta chain was recorded in a study of T cells in tumors after PD-1 blockade. Measured with immunoSEQ multiplex PCR; TCRdb has only the in-frame clones, and not every one. The table includes roughly 14,000 clones, over 70% detected once. Trimming removed 0 bases from V and 4 bases from J, with 17 bases in between. The CDR3 is 16 amino acids. Germline CDR1 reads SGDLS; CDR2 reads YYNGEE. The source was PBMCs, collected after anti-PD-1 treatment. The gene calls are TRBV9 and TRBJ2-7; weak D call: TRBD2 (5 bases). This receptor was obtained from a human donor with basal cell carcinoma. The CDR3 coding sequence is TGTGCCAGCAGCGTAGGTGTTAGCGCGAGCCGTTACGAGCAGTACTTC. Translation gives CASSVGVSASRYEQYF.